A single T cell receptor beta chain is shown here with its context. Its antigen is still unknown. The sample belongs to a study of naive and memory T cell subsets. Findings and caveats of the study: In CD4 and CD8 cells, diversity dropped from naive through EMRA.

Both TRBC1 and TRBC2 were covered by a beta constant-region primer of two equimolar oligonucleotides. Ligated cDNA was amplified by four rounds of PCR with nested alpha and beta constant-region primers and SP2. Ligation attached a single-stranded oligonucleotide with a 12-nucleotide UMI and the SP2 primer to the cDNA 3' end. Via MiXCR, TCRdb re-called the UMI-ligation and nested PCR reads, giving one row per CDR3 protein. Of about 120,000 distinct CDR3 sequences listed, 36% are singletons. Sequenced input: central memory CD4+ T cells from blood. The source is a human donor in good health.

CDR3 in amino acids: CASSRLSGNEQFF. The CDR3 DNA is TGTGCCAGCAGCCGCCTAAGTGGCAATGAGCAGTTCTTC. V is TRBV3-1 and J is TRBJ2-1; no reliable D call. Trimming took off 4 bases at V and 6 bases at J, with 10 bases between the two ends. The CDR3 is 13 amino acids. Germline CDR1 LGHDT, CDR2 YNNKEL (reference sequence).